The T cell receptor (beta chain) under discussion was sequenced for a study of T cells in Graves' hyperthyroidism and ophthalmopathy. As regards this clonotype: Its antigen is not known.

Patients having uncontrolled infection, another autoimmune disease, pregnancy or lactation were not included. Amplification targeted TCR beta CDR3 regions from RNA transcripts. During a first-round RT-PCR of the TCR CDR3, the HTBI primer set was used. From the multiplex PCR reads, TCRdb called clonotypes with MiXCR, one entry per CDR3 protein. This table holds around 620,000 distinct CDR3 sequences, roughly 46% found once. The germline V gene has CDR1 SGHRS and CDR2 YFSETQ. V trimming: 0 bases; J trimming: 0 bases; junction bases outside the gene matches: 2. This CDR3 contains 15 residues. Study results and limitations: The authors' 13 V-J model separated ophthalmopathy from stable hyperthyroidism. Most thyroid clonotypes expanded above 0.001 appeared in blood too.

Source material: peripheral blood or thyroid tissue (not recorded which). The receptor was derived from an adult woman with Graves' disease, either hyperthyroidism or ophthalmopathy (not recorded which). The chain couples TRBV5-1 to TRBJ2-5; 7 nucleotides line up with TRBD2. CDR3 in amino acids: CASSLDGRYQETQYF. In DNA, the CDR3 is TGCGCCAGCAGCTTGGACGGGAGGTACCAAGAGACCCAGTACTTC. Filled out from reference TRBV5-1 and TRBJ2-5, the complete variable domain reads KAGVTQTPRYLIKTRGQQVTLSCSPISGHRSVSWYQQTPGQGLQFLFEYFSETQRNKGNFPGRFSGRQFSNSRSEMNVSTLELGDSALYLCASSLDGRYQETQYFGPGTRLLVL.